The present T cell receptor (beta chain) was sequenced within a study of T cells after yellow fever vaccination. Whole-study results and caveats: Weaker overall, the secondary response nonetheless peaked faster (day 5 versus 15).

Template-switching 5'RACE yielded the TCR cDNA; a universal primer site and UMIs were added in the process. TCRdb re-derived calls from the 5' RACE reads in MiXCR, one entry per CDR3 protein. The sample lists more than 55,000 distinct CDR3 sequences; about 7% were seen once. This clonotype was observed a few times. The antigen is not known. This CDR3 has 14 amino acids. Looked up from germline, CDR1 is LNHDA and CDR2 is SQIVND (reference sequence). V was clipped by 5 bases and J by 4 bases, with 12 bases between them. The sequenced sample was CD8+ T cells sorted from PBMCs, obtained 15 days after the yellow fever booster vaccination. This receptor was obtained from a man aged 25-45 years who received the YFV17D yellow fever vaccine. The J gene is TRBJ1-5, the V gene TRBV19, with a weak D call TRBD1 (5 bases). CDR3 sequence reads: CASSLTAQNQPQHF. The CDR3 DNA sequence: TGTGCCAGTAGTCTGACAGCGCAGAATCAGCCCCAGCATTTT.